This passage covers 22 T cell receptor beta chains from one sample sequenced in a study of T cells after yellow fever vaccination. TCRdb processed the 5' RACE reads anew with MiXCR; each CDR3 protein has one entry. Among roughly 340,000 distinct CDR3 sequences, 7.5% to 9% were seen once, and the ten largest hold more than 15%. Sequencing used PBMCs, obtained on the day of the first yellow fever vaccination. These receptors were taken from a man aged 18-30 years who received the YFV17D yellow fever vaccine.

The chain uses TRBV9 and TRBJ2-3; 10 nucleotides agree with TRBD2. This CDR3 has 15 amino acids. Looked up from germline, CDR1 is SGDLS and CDR2 is YYNGEE. Germline trimming cut 5 bases from V and 0 bases from J; bases unmatched to any gene: 3. As DNA, the CDR3 is TGTGCCAGCAGAAGCGGGGGGGGTAGCACAGATACGCAGTATTTT. The encoded protein is CASRSGGGSTDTQYF. The full variable domain, in which reference TRBV9 and TRBJ2-3 provide the parts outside the CDR3, is DSGVTQTPKHLITATGQRVTLRCSPRSGDLSVYWYQQSLDQGLQFLIQYYNGEERAKGNILERFSAQQFPDLHSELNLSSLELGDSALYFCASRSGGGSTDTQYFGPGTRLTVL.

This clonotype was seen a few times. The J gene is TRBJ1-2, the V gene TRBV7-8, with 9 bases that match TRBD1. Germline assignment: CDR1 SGHVS and CDR2 FQNEAQ. The trim removed 0 bases at V and 0 bases at J, leaving 8 bases unmatched. The CDR3 totals 18 residues. The CDR3 sequence: CASSLAQGTGKTNYGYTF. CDR3 sequence (DNA): TGTGCCAGCAGCTTAGCGCAGGGGACAGGGAAAACTAACTATGGCTACACCTTC.

In its sample, this clonotype was seen many times. The rearrangement joins TRBV5-1 to TRBJ2-2; 11 bases align to TRBD1. The germline V gene has CDR1 SGHRS and CDR2 YFSETQ. V lost 4 bases and J lost 4; bases outside the gene matches: 9. The CDR3 spans 17 residues. CDR3 amino acids: CASSLIPGTGGTGELFF. Written as DNA, the CDR3 is TGCGCCAGCAGCCTGATCCCCGGGACAGGGGGCACCGGGGAGCTGTTTTTT. Filled out from reference TRBV5-1 and TRBJ2-2, the complete variable domain reads KAGVTQTPRYLIKTRGQQVTLSCSPISGHRSVSWYQQTPGQGLQFLFEYFSETQRNKGNFPGRFSGRQFSNSRSEMNVSTLELGDSALYLCASSLIPGTGGTGELFFGEGSRLTVL.

The J gene is TRBJ2-2, the V gene TRBV7-9; perhaps TRBD1 as D (5 bases). The CDR3 has 17 residues. CDR1 is SEHNR and CDR2 is FQNEAQ in the germline V gene (reference sequence). V shed 2 bases and J shed 6 bases, with 19 bases lying between them. The CDR3 protein is CASSLQGTIGLAGELFF. In DNA form, the CDR3 reads TGTGCCAGCAGCTTACAGGGTACAATTGGGCTGGCCGGGGAGCTGTTTTTT. The full variable domain, its missing parts supplied by reference TRBV7-9 and TRBJ2-2, is DTGVSQNPRHKITKRGQNVTFRCDPISEHNRLYWYRQTLGQGPEFLTYFQNEAQLEKSRLLSDRFSAERPKGSFSTLEIQRTEQGDSAMYLCASSLQGTIGLAGELFFGEGSRLTVL.

This chain connects TRBV6-5 to TRBJ1-6; tentative D call: TRBD1 (5 bases). V lost 0 bases and J 8 bases, leaving 14 bases between the germline ends. Germline values: CDR1 MNHEY, CDR2 SVGAGI. The CDR3 is 16 residues long. CDR3 amino acids: CASSYSGARIDSPLHF. In nucleotides, the CDR3 is TGTGCCAGCAGTTACTCAGGGGCAAGGATTGATTCACCCCTCCACTTT.

This clonotype has a count of ten or more. The chain is built from TRBV5-1 and TRBJ2-5; the D is unclear. Per germline, CDR1 SGHRS and CDR2 YFSETQ. The CDR3 runs 16 residues. The V end lost 0 bases, the J end lost 0 bases, and 12 bases lay between the germline ends. This chain's CDR3 is CASSLDGSRYQETQYF. The CDR3 DNA sequence: TGCGCCAGCAGCTTGGATGGCTCTCGGTACCAAGAGACCCAGTACTTC.

This clonotype was seen at least ten times. This chain's CDR3 is CSAISAGGAGGAYNEQFF. The DNA for the CDR3 is TGCAGTGCTATAAGCGCTGGCGGGGCGGGGGGGGCCTACAATGAGCAGTTCTTC. The rearrangement links TRBV20-1 to TRBJ2-1; TRBD2 agrees at 9 bases. V gave up 4 bases and J gave up 2 bases; unmatched junction bases: 15. This CDR3 contains 18 residues. Germline V gene lookup returns CDR1 DFQATT and CDR2 SNEGSKA (reference sequence).

This clonotype was seen repeatedly, ten times or more. This chain links TRBV18 with TRBJ2-7, with TRBD1 matching over 11 bases. The germline CDR1 and CDR2 sequences are KGHSH and LQKENI. The V and J ends lost 4 bases and 2 bases, in that order; junction bases with no gene match: 4. There are 15 residues in the CDR3. The CDR3 loop is CASSQGQGGTYEQYF. The DNA of the CDR3 is TGTGCCAGCTCACAGGGACAGGGGGGAACCTACGAGCAGTACTTC.

The chain couples TRBV24-1 to TRBJ2-1; no definite D call. Trimming shortened V by 4 bases and J by 9 bases, and 12 bases separated the two germline ends. There are 13 residues in the CDR3. CDR1 and CDR2 from the germline V gene are KGHDR and SFDVKD. The CDR3 nucleotides are TGTGCCACCAGTGAAGCTAGTCGTCTTGAGCAGTTCTTC. Its translation: CATSEASRLEQFF.

This clonotype was counted many times. This chain joins TRBV4-2 and TRBJ2-7, with 11 bases identical to TRBD2. V was clipped by 1 base and J by 5 bases; unmatched bases: 7. Per the germline V gene, CDR1 is LGHNA and CDR2 is YNFKEQ. The CDR3 covers 16 residues. The CDR3 reads CASSQAVAGGPNEQYF. In nucleotides, the CDR3 is TGTGCCAGCAGCCAAGCCGTAGCGGGGGGGCCCAACGAGCAGTACTTC.

Only a few counts were recorded for this clonotype. The CDR3 DNA reads as TGCAGTGCTTTCGAGGACAGGGCCTATGGCTACACCTTC. This encodes CSAFEDRAYGYTF. The chain links TRBV20-1 to TRBJ1-2, with 8 bases fitting TRBD1. V shed 5 bases and J 4 bases; nucleotides not matched to a gene: 6. Germline CDR1 and CDR2: DFQATT and SNEGSKA (reference sequence). The CDR3 totals 13 residues.

This clonotype has at least ten counts. V gene TRBV5-5 combines with J gene TRBJ1-1; weak D call: TRBD1 (6 bases). CDR3 length: 15 residues. Deletions cut 0 bases from V and 4 bases from J, with 13 bases between. Looked up from germline, CDR1 is SGHKS and CDR2 is YYEKEE (reference sequence). The CDR3 protein is CASSLAWGASTEAFF. DNA for the CDR3: TGTGCCAGCAGCTTGGCGTGGGGGGCTAGCACTGAAGCTTTCTTT.

This chain joins TRBV20-1 and TRBJ1-1, with D uncertain. This CDR3 comprises 12 residues. CDR1 is DFQATT and CDR2 is SNEGSKA in the germline V gene (reference sequence). Trimming stripped 2 bases from V and 1 base from J, with 5 bases between. In DNA form, the CDR3 reads TGCAGTGCTAGAATGGGGAACACTGAAGCTTTCTTT. Translated, it gives CSARMGNTEAFF.

This clonotype showed up just a few times. The gene calls are TRBV7-8 and TRBJ1-3; D remains unclear. CDR3 size: 16 residues. The ends were cut back, 5 bases at V and 0 bases at J, with 14 bases in the middle. CDR1 SGHVS and CDR2 FQNEAQ come from the germline V gene. The CDR3 reads CASSLRPGASGNTIYF. DNA of the CDR3: TGTGCCAGCAGCCTAAGACCGGGAGCCTCTGGAAACACCATATATTTT.

This clonotype came up a few times. The V and J genes are TRBV7-2 and TRBJ1-2; D not certain. The CDR3 length is 13 residues. The germline gives CDR1 SGHTA, CDR2 FQGNSA. Deletions cut 5 bases from V and 1 base from J, with 8 bases between. In DNA form, the CDR3 reads TGTGCCAGCAGCCATTCTGGTAACTATGGCTACACCTTC. The encoded protein is CASSHSGNYGYTF.

This clonotype was seen only a few times. V and J are TRBV4-1 and TRBJ2-3; D could derive from TRBD1 or TRBD2 (6 bases each). Trimming removed 0 bases at V and 0 bases at J, with 13 bases between. CDR1 is MGHRA and CDR2 is YSYEKL in the germline V gene. CDR3 size: 17 residues. The CDR3 DNA reads TGCGCCAGCAGCCAAGATGGTCCGGGGGCCAGCACAGATACGCAGTATTTT. It yields the protein CASSQDGPGASTDTQYF.

This sequence joins TRBV5-6 and TRBJ2-3; 11 nucleotides align to TRBD1. CDR1 and CDR2 (germline): SGHDT, YYEEEE. The J segment lost 6 bases and the V segment lost 6 bases, leaving 9 bases of the junction unmatched. This CDR3 region has 15 residues. The CDR3 nucleotides read TGTGCCAGCACCGTCGGGACAGGGGGAATCGATACGCAGTATTTT. It translates to CASTVGTGGIDTQYF.

This clonotype was observed a handful of times. The chain recombines TRBV7-8 with TRBJ2-7; D is tentatively TRBD1 or TRBD2 (6 bases each). Germline assignment: CDR1 SGHVS and CDR2 FQNEAQ. V was pared by 4 bases and J by 5 bases, with 15 bases between. This CDR3 contains 14 residues. In DNA, the CDR3 is TGTGCCAGCAGCTACTACAGGGAGGCTAACGAGCAGTACTTC. Translated: CASSYYREANEQYF.

This chain uses TRBV7-2 with TRBJ2-5, with D possibly TRBD2 on 6 matching bases. The CDR3 runs 13 residues. V was pared by 7 bases and J by 2 bases, with 11 bases between. Germline assignment: CDR1 SGHTA and CDR2 FQGNSA. As DNA, the CDR3 is TGTGCCAGCACCATGGGGGGTCAAGAGACCCAGTACTTC. This gives the protein CASTMGGQETQYF.

This clonotype was seen repeatedly, ten times or more. The chain combines TRBV28 with TRBJ2-5; no clear D gene. V was shortened by 3 bases and J by 0 bases, with 5 bases between the two germline ends. There are 13 residues in the CDR3. The germline CDR1 and CDR2 sequences are MDHEN and SYDVKM. CDR3 coding DNA: TGTGCCAGCAGTTTCGAGAACCAAGAGACCCAGTACTTC. It encodes CASSFENQETQYF.

The table lists this clonotype with a few counts. V gene TRBV9 combines with J gene TRBJ2-7; D possibly corresponds to TRBD2 (6 bases). The V gene lost 6 bases and the J gene lost 2 bases, with 21 bases spanning the gap. The CDR3 extends over 16 amino acids. Germline lookup yields CDR1 SGDLS and CDR2 YYNGEE. CDR3: CASNTWAGGETYEQYF. The DNA for the CDR3 is TGTGCCAGCAACACCTGGGCCGGAGGGGAGACCTACGAGCAGTACTTC.

This clonotype was seen a few times. The chain has TRBV7-9 and TRBJ2-5; 9 bases line up with TRBD1. Germline loops: CDR1 SEHNR, CDR2 FQNEAQ (reference sequence). This CDR3 is built from 14 residues. V lost 8 bases and J lost 5; bases outside the gene matches: 9. CDR3 sequence (DNA): TGTGCCAGCGCATACAGGGGGCGCGGGGAGACCCAGTACTTC. Translated, it gives CASAYRGRGETQYF.